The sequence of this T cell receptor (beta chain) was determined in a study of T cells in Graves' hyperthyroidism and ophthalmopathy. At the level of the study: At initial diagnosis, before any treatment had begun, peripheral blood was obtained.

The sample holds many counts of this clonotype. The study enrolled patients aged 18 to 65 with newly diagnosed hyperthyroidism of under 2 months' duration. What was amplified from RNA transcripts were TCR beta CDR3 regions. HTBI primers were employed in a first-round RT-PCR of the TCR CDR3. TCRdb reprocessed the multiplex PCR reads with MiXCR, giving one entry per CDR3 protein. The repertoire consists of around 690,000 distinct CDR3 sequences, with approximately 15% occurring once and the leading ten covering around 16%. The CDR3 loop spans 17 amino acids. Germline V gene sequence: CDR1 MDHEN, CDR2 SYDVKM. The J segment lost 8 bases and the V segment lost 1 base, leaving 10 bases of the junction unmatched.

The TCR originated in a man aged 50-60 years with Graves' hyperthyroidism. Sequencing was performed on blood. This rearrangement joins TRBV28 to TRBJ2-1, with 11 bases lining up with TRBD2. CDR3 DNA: TGTGCCAGCAGTTTATACCAGCCGGGACTAGCGGTAGATGAGCAGTTCTTC. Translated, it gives CASSLYQPGLAVDEQFF. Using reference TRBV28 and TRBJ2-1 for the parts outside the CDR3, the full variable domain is DVKVTQSSRYLVKRTGEKVFLECVQDMDHENMFWYRQDPGLGLRLIYFSYDVKMKEKGDIPEGYSVSREKKERFSLILESASTNQTSMYLCASSLYQPGLAVDEQFFGPGTRLTVL.